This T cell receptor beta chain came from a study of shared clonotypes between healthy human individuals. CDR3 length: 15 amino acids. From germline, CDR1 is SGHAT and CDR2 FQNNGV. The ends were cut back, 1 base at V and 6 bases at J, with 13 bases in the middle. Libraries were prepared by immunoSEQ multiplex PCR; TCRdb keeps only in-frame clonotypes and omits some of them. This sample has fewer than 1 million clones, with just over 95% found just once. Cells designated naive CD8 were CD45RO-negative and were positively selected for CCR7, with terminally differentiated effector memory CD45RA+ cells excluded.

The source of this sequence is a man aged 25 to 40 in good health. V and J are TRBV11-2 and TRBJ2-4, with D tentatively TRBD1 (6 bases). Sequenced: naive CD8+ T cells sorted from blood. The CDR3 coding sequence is TGTGCCAGCAGCTTAGGCAGGGGCTCGGGAAACATTCAGTACTTC. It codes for CASSLGRGSGNIQYF.